This T cell receptor (beta chain) was identified in a study of blood T cell repertoires in COVID-19. Study-level background: Sites across the United States, Italy and Spain contributed samples from acute and convalescent COVID-19.

The CDR3 totals 14 residues. CDR1 MNHEY and CDR2 SVGAGI come from the germline V gene. V was pared by 5 bases and J by 1 base, with 2 bases of the junction left unmatched. Per the authors' pipeline: Reference gene primer amplification gave nucleated cell count estimates. The table came from immunoSEQ multiplex PCR; TCRdb's copy has only in-frame clones and leaves some out. The V and J calls and clone size were taken over from that table, and D and trimming were inferred from the DNA. The sample gives about 240,000 clones, about 90% of which show up once; about 3% is in the top ten. A word on this clone: Distinct nucleotide sequences in the sample also encode this CDR3.

The rearrangement links TRBV6-5 to TRBJ2-5, with 9 positions matching TRBD1. The receptor's source is a woman aged 25 to 39 who had recovered from COVID-19. Sequencing was carried out using peripheral blood. The CDR3 loop is CASSRDRAQETQYF. The CDR3 coding sequence is TGTGCCAGCAGTAGGGACAGGGCCCAAGAGACCCAGTACTTC.